These T cell receptor beta chains were read from a single sample in a study of cytomegalovirus exposure and HLA in healthy donors. Clones were read by immunoSEQ multiplex PCR, and TCRdb kept only the in-frame ones, dropping some. The sample has approximately 150,000 clones; less than 80% are singletons. Sequencing used PBMCs. The receptors originated from a man aged 35-49 years in good health and CMV-seronegative. Each CDR3 is given with its conserved first and last residue. D genes are given only for firm matches. Rows may omit the clone size; those that give it use once, few, many or a size class.

DNA,CDR3,J,D,V,size
TGCGCCAGCAGCTTACAGGGGGCGGCTAATGAAAAACTGTTTTTT,CASSLQGAANEKLFF,TRBJ1-4,TRBD1,TRBV5-1,-
TGTGCCAGTAGTATAAACCTAGATCTTGGCCCATACACCGGGGAGCTGTTTTTT,CASSINLDLGPYTGELFF,TRBJ2-2,-,TRBV19,-
TGTGCCAGCAGTTTACCAGGGTCGGATGAAAAACTGTTTTTT,CASSLPGSDEKLFF,TRBJ1-4,-,TRBV28,-
TGTGCCAGCAGCCGCCGGACAGGGACCCTGAACACTGAAGCTTTCTTT,CASSRRTGTLNTEAFF,TRBJ1-1,TRBD1,TRBV4-2,-
TGTGCCAGCAGTGGGCCAGGAACCCCCCACGAGCAGTACTTC,CASSGPGTPHEQYF,TRBJ2-7,-,TRBV28,-
TGTGCCAGCAGCTTTAGCGGGGGGACCTACGAGCAGTACTTC,CASSFSGGTYEQYF,TRBJ2-7,TRBD2,TRBV11-2,-
TGTGCCAGCAGTGGTCGACTAGCGGGAGCCTACGAGCAGTACTTC,CASSGRLAGAYEQYF,TRBJ2-7,TRBD2,TRBV25-1,-
TGCAGCGTCGGGACTAGCGGCACAGATACGCAGTATTTT,CSVGTSGTDTQYF,TRBJ2-3,TRBD2,TRBV29-1,-
TGTGCCAGCAGTCATTTCACCGGGACATTTAATTCACCCCTCCACTTT,CASSHFTGTFNSPLHF,TRBJ1-6,-,TRBV28,few
TGCGCCAGCAGCACGGGGGGGGATACGCAGTATTTT,CASSTGGDTQYF,TRBJ2-3,TRBD2,TRBV5-1,once
TGTGCCAGCAGCTTACAGGGAACCGGGGAGCTGTTTTTT,CASSLQGTGELFF,TRBJ2-2,-,TRBV7-9,-
TGTGCCAGTAGTCGCGGGGCGGGAACTGAAGCTTTCTTT,CASSRGAGTEAFF,TRBJ1-1,-,TRBV19,once
TGTGCCAGCAGCTTAGTAAGACAGGGGACCAACGAGCAGTACTTC,CASSLVRQGTNEQYF,TRBJ2-7,TRBD1,TRBV7-9,-
TGTGCCAGCAGTTACGATTTGGGCGATTCAAAACTGTTTTTT,CASSYDLGDSKLFF,TRBJ1-4,-,TRBV6-5,-
TGCGCCAGCAGCCAAGGGACAGGTTCCTACAATGAGCAGTTCTTC,CASSQGTGSYNEQFF,TRBJ2-1,TRBD1,TRBV5-1,-
TGTGCCAGCAGCCTCGCGGAGTCCTACGAGCAGTACTTC,CASSLAESYEQYF,TRBJ2-7,-,TRBV27,-
TGTGCCAGCAGCTCGATCCGCGGACTAGCGGGAATAGGAGAGACCCAGTACTTC,CASSSIRGLAGIGETQYF,TRBJ2-5,TRBD2,TRBV7-9,-
TGCGCCAGCAGCCAGGGACAGGGGGCGGCCGAGCAGTACTTC,CASSQGQGAAEQYF,TRBJ2-7,TRBD1,TRBV4-1,-